This T cell receptor beta chain derives from a study of blood T cell repertoires in COVID-19 (dated by TCRdb to 2020 to 2021). Context from the whole study: Collaborator samples came from the United States, Italy and Spain and covered acute and convalescent phases of COVID-19. The material from the prospective study consisted of cDNA or gDNA derived from T cells, B-cell-depleted T cells, or PBMCs. Where available, HLA class I and class II types were obtained from metadata supplied by the sample provider rather than from assay-based typing. Samples were obtained from the ongoing ImmuneRACE study (first 160 participants) and from 1,000 to 1,500 subjects provided by 6 global collaborators. The repertoires were released in a freely available public database intended as a resource for research on the immune response to SARS-CoV-2. The sample metadata nearly always contained a de-identified subject ID, COVID-19 status, age in years and sex. Deeply sampled blood TCRbeta repertoires from subjects exposed to, actively infected with, or recovered from COVID-19 were included in the dataset.

The cysteine opens and the phenylalanine closes a CDR3 of 18 amino acids. Only CDR3 DNA is held: 54 bases, read in frame from base 1. The germline V gene (reference sequence) specifies MNHEY as CDR1 and SMNVEV as CDR2. Results and caveats for the whole study, not just this receptor: How much clinical and demographic metadata was included differed by source and by participant, and the metadata was provided uncurated.

The collaborating institutions used their own protocols to collect whole blood in K2EDTA tubes. For TCRbeta analysis, collaborators shipped samples as frozen whole blood, isolated PBMCs, or DNA extracted from either of those sample types. As concerns this clone: It lacks a known antigen. One end of the junction does not line up with germline, which may come from a read error.

TCRbeta CDR3 regions were amplified from genomic DNA using the immunoSEQ Assay, a bias-controlled multiplex PCR. In the paper's pipeline: Within the assay, amplification of reference gene primers was used to estimate how many nucleated cells each sample contained. Sequence reads were collapsed and filtered to measure the absolute abundance of every unique TCRbeta CDR3 rearrangement. For each sample, productive Simpson clonality was calculated as the square root of Simpson's diversity index over productive rearrangements. Imported from immuneACCESS, the table was reduced by TCRdb to in-frame sequences with V and J called. These copies leave out some clones; in studies compared against another copy, an unresolved V gene accounts for under half, and the cause of the remainder is not known. That table supplies the V and J calls and clone size; D and trimming were determined from the DNA. A total of 130,000 to 150,000 clones appear in this sample, around 81% of them only once. The ten most abundant clones make up around 8.5% of the sample.

The chain uses TRBV27 and TRBJ1-2; TRBD1 is a possible D gene, resting on 6 matching bases. The material sequenced was peripheral blood. The clonotype was recovered from a human donor in a cohort sampled during active COVID-19. The sequenced DNA is TGTGCCAGCAGTCGTAGCCCCCAGGGGACAACGGGAAACTTTGGCTACACCTTC. It encodes CASSRSPQGTTGNFGYTF.